These 20 T cell receptor beta chains came from one sample sequenced in a study of control samples from healthy donors and cancer patients. Method: immunoSEQ multiplex PCR; TCRdb's copy keeps in-frame clones and lacks some. The sample records about 92,000 clones, 82% being singletons. The sequenced sample consisted of blood. Receptors originate from a woman aged 55-75 years in good health.

This chain joins TRBV5-6 and TRBJ2-2; no definite D call. V was trimmed by 2 bases and J by 2 bases, leaving 10 bases between them. Germline lookup yields CDR1 SGHDT and CDR2 YYEEEE. The CDR3 is 15 amino acids. The CDR3 reads CASSFFLVNTGELFF. For the CDR3, the DNA is TGTGCCAGCAGCTTTTTCTTAGTAAACACCGGGGAGCTGTTTTTT.

The rearrangement links TRBV29-1 to TRBJ1-5; D is unclear. Germline CDR1 reads SQVTM; CDR2 reads ANQGSEA. Trimming took 6 bases from V and 7 from J, leaving 16 bases between them. This CDR3 contains 13 residues. The CDR3 loop reads CSVADSGKQPQHF. The CDR3, as DNA: TGCAGCGTCGCGGACTCCGGAAAGCAGCCCCAGCATTTT.

V is TRBV6-5 and J is TRBJ1-1; D may be TRBD1 (6 bases). Germline CDR1 reads MNHEY; CDR2 reads SVGAGI. The CDR3 sequence is 15 residues long. V lost 4 bases, J lost 4 bases, and 16 bases lay in between. CDR3: CASSSPGAVATEAFF. The CDR3 nucleotides are TGTGCCAGCAGTTCACCGGGGGCCGTTGCCACTGAAGCTTTCTTT.

This chain joins TRBV7-2 and TRBJ1-2, with D unclear. Trimming shortened V by 1 base and J by 6 bases, and 15 bases separated the two germline ends. Germline assignment: CDR1 SGHTA and CDR2 FQGNSA. This CDR3 is built from 15 residues. This CDR3 is CASSLEGTFGDGYTF. In DNA, the CDR3 is TGTGCCAGCAGCTTAGAGGGCACCTTTGGTGATGGCTACACCTTC.

The V call is TRBV19, the J call TRBJ1-2; TRBD1 matches at 9 bases. V lost 6 bases and J lost 3; bases outside the gene matches: 8. There are 15 residues in the CDR3. CDR1 is LNHDA, CDR2 SQIVND, per germline (reference sequence). CDR3 sequence reads: CASRMGTGPYYGYTF. As DNA, the CDR3 is TGTGCCAGTAGGATGGGGACAGGGCCCTACTATGGCTACACCTTC.

This clone was seen once. This chain connects TRBV5-1 to TRBJ2-1, with TRBD1 matching over 7 bases. CDR1 SGHRS and CDR2 YFSETQ come from the germline V gene. V was pared by 4 bases and J by 3 bases, with 4 bases of the junction left unmatched. The CDR3 has 14 amino acids. CDR3: CASSKGQSYNEQFF. DNA for the CDR3: TGCGCCAGCAGCAAGGGACAGAGCTACAATGAGCAGTTCTTC.

The rearrangement links TRBV6-5 to TRBJ1-2, with TRBD1 as a possible D gene (6 bases). CDR3 length: 14 amino acids. Germline assignment: CDR1 MNHEY and CDR2 SVGAGI. V lost 6 bases to trimming and J lost 7 bases, with 18 bases between them. DNA of the CDR3: TGTGCCAGCAGAGATCACAGGGATTCGGGTGGCTACACCTTC. Translated: CASRDHRDSGGYTF.

The chain employs TRBV28 and TRBJ1-4; D call uncertain. With 3 bases removed from V and 6 bases from J, the gap between germline ends came to 8 bases. The CDR3 covers 13 residues. Germline values: CDR1 MDHEN, CDR2 SYDVKM. Written as DNA, the CDR3 is TGTGCCAGCAGTTTGTCGGGGTATGAAAAACTGTTTTTT. This encodes CASSLSGYEKLFF.

The chain uses TRBV20-1 and TRBJ1-1; the D is unclear. The V end lost 8 bases, the J end lost 1 base, and 8 bases lay between the germline ends. CDR3 size: 11 residues. Germline CDR1 reads DFQATT; CDR2 reads SNEGSKA (reference sequence). CDR3 DNA: TGCAGTCCCTCCTCGAACACTGAAGCTTTCTTT. It specifies CSPSSNTEAFF.

This chain uses TRBV18 with TRBJ2-3; D gene uncertain. Trimming took 0 bases from V and 4 from J, leaving 5 bases between them. The germline gives CDR1 KGHSH, CDR2 LQKENI. This CDR3 is built from 13 residues. DNA for the CDR3: TGTGCCAGCTCACCACCAAACCCAGATACGCAGTATTTT. Encoded protein: CASSPPNPDTQYF.

The genes are TRBV28 and TRBJ1-6; the D gene is possibly TRBD1 (5 bases). Germline assignment: CDR1 MDHEN and CDR2 SYDVKM. The CDR3 has 14 residues. V shed 2 bases and J shed 6 bases, with 8 bases lying between them. Written as DNA, the CDR3 is TGTGCCAGCAGTTTAATGGGGGTTAATTCACCCCTCCACTTT. It translates to CASSLMGVNSPLHF.

The V gene is TRBV29-1, the J gene TRBJ2-5; D remains unclear. V dropped 4 bases and J dropped 4 bases, with 10 bases sitting between them. CDR3 length: 12 residues. Germline CDR1 reads SQVTM; CDR2 reads ANQGSEA. As DNA, the CDR3 is TGCAGCGTTGCTTACACCTCAGAGACCCAGTACTTC. Residues: CSVAYTSETQYF.

This clone was counted a few times. The CDR3 loop is CASSFGMEGAATDTQYF. The CDR3 DNA reads as TGTGCCAGCAGCTTTGGTATGGAGGGGGCCGCGACAGATACGCAGTATTTT. This chain uses TRBV5-8 with TRBJ2-3, with a weak D call TRBD1 (7 bases). Germline V CDR1 and CDR2: SGHTS, YDEGEE. V lost 2 bases and J 3 bases, leaving 19 bases between the germline ends. The CDR3 totals 17 residues.

The chain employs TRBV19 and TRBJ1-1; 9 bases map to TRBD1. The CDR3 loop spans 18 amino acids. Germline V lookup: CDR1 LNHDA, CDR2 SQIVND (reference sequence). The J segment lost 1 base and the V segment lost 1 base, leaving 10 bases of the junction unmatched. The CDR3 here is CASSIALSMTGGNTEAFF. DNA of the CDR3: TGTGCCAGTAGTATAGCCTTATCTATGACAGGGGGGAACACTGAAGCTTTCTTT.

CDR3 sequence (DNA): TGTGCCAGCAGCCAAGATCGATTTAGGGGAAGGAACACTGAAGCTTTCTTT. Residues: CASSQDRFRGRNTEAFF. V is TRBV3-1 (or the pseudogene TRBV3-2) and J is TRBJ1-1; D possibly corresponds to TRBD1 (5 bases). Germline V gene lookup returns CDR1 LGHDT and CDR2 YNNKEL (reference sequence). With 0 bases removed from V and 1 base from J, the gap between germline ends came to 15 bases. The CDR3 covers 17 residues.

The chain carries TRBV19 and TRBJ1-5; D unresolved. From germline, CDR1 is LNHDA and CDR2 SQIVND (reference sequence). This CDR3 spans 15 amino acids. V lost 3 bases and J lost 6, with 15 bases in between. CDR3: CASSIPGRISQPQHF. The CDR3 bases are TGTGCCAGTAGTATTCCGGGAAGGATCAGTCAGCCCCAGCATTTT.

The chain joins TRBV19 to TRBJ2-3; D remains ambiguous. In germline, CDR1 is LNHDA, CDR2 SQIVND (reference sequence). The V end lost 1 base, the J end lost 4 bases, and 9 bases lay between the germline ends. CDR3 length equals 14 residues. The CDR3 loop reads CASSIGGPPDTQYF. The CDR3, as DNA: TGTGCCAGTAGTATAGGTGGTCCTCCAGATACGCAGTATTTT.

This clone was counted between two and nine times. The gene calls are TRBV18 and TRBJ2-7; D possibly corresponds to TRBD2 (6 bases). Germline V gene data show CDR1 as KGHSH and CDR2 as LQKENI. V lost 3 bases, J lost 4 bases, and 25 bases lay in between. The CDR3 is 18 amino acids. CDR3 bases: TGTGCCAGCTCACCCCCTTCAGCTCAAAGTCGGGGGTGGTACGAGCAGTACTTC. Residues: CASSPPSAQSRGWYEQYF.

The chain has TRBV5-6 and TRBJ2-3; TRBD1 might be the D (6 bases). The CDR3 length is 15 residues. Germline V gene data show CDR1 as SGHDT and CDR2 as YYEEEE. The V end was cut by 0 bases, the J end by 0 bases, with 8 bases between. In nucleotides, the CDR3 is TGTGCCAGCAGCTTGGTAGGGACAAGCACAGATACGCAGTATTTT. It is translated as CASSLVGTSTDTQYF. Looking up the rest from reference TRBV5-6 and TRBJ2-3 gives the full variable domain: DAGVTQSPTHLIKTRGQQVTLRCSPKSGHDTVSWYQQALGQGPQFIFQYYEEEERQRGNFPDRFSGHQFPNYSSELNVNALLLGDSALYLCASSLVGTSTDTQYFGPGTRLTVL.

The chain couples TRBV5-6 to TRBJ1-4, with D unclear. Germline V lookup: CDR1 SGHDT, CDR2 YYEEEE. Trimming cost V 0 bases and J 4 bases, with 10 bases left between them. This CDR3 spans 15 amino acids. The CDR3 sequence is CASSLVGSYNEKLFF. The CDR3 DNA reads as TGTGCCAGCAGCTTGGTCGGCAGCTATAATGAAAAACTGTTTTTT.